The source of this T cell receptor (beta chain) is a study of cytomegalovirus exposure and HLA in healthy donors. PCR employed 60 Vbeta and 13 Jbeta primers. Sequencing used immunoSEQ multiplex PCR; TCRdb keeps in-frame clones, though not all of them. This sample has about 270,000 clones, with around two thirds found just once. The study's findings and limits: In a later analysis, parvovirus B19, influenza, CMV and Epstein-Barr virus appeared linked to several top co-occurrence clusters. Later examination showed HLA-associated TCR beta chains had greater clonal expansion than equally common others. Apparent HLA restriction characterized most CMV-associated TCR beta chains in a later analysis.

This clone showed up just a few times. Antigen: not known. The sequenced sample consisted of PBMCs. The clonotype was recovered from a female donor in good health and CMV-seronegative.

Here the CDR3 reads CASSLGLAAPSYEQYF. The CDR3 DNA follows: TGTGCCAGCAGCTTGGGACTAGCGGCGCCGAGCTACGAGCAGTACTTC. The chain combines TRBV5-4 with TRBJ2-7, with 9 bases identical to TRBD2. V was pared by 0 bases and J by 3 bases, with 7 bases of the junction left unmatched. The germline gives CDR1 SGHNT, CDR2 YYREEE (reference sequence). The CDR3 length is 16 residues. Variable domain in full (rest from reference TRBV5-4 and TRBJ2-7): ETGVTQSPTHLIKTRGQQVTLRCSSQSGHNTVSWYQQALGQGPQFIFQYYREEENGRGNFPPRFSGLQFPNYSSELNVNALELDDSALYLCASSLGLAAPSYEQYFGPGTRLTVT.